One sample yielded the 21 T cell receptor beta chains listed below, sequenced in a study of beta chain features in type 1 diabetes. Overall study findings and caveats: Moderate yet significant TCRB CDR3 shortening was seen in Type 1 diabetes patients in all four CD4+ subsets.

These receptors' targets are unknown. The whole isolated RNA underwent reverse transcription, so sequencing captured expressed TCRB transcripts. Profiling relied on immunoSEQ multiplex PCR, and the TCRdb table lists in-frame clones only, not all of them. The sample includes about 190,000 clones, 7.5% to 8.5% of them seen just once. Sequencing input: central memory CD4+ T cells from blood. The receptors come from a man aged 18 to 35 with type 1 diabetes.

The rearrangement joins TRBV7-2 to TRBJ2-7, with TRBD1 identical over 9 bases. CDR1 and CDR2 (germline): SGHTA, FQGNSA. The CDR3 extends over 15 amino acids. Trimming at V came to 4 bases and at J to 3 bases, leaving 7 bases not matched to a gene. The CDR3 loop reads CASSYTQGAGYEQYF. In DNA, the CDR3 is TGTGCCAGCAGCTACACACAGGGGGCTGGCTACGAGCAGTACTTC.

The V and J genes are TRBV7-9 and TRBJ2-3, with D perhaps matching TRBD1 (6 bases). V was clipped by 3 bases and J by 4 bases, with 11 bases between them. Germline lookup yields CDR1 SEHNR and CDR2 FQNEAQ (reference sequence). The CDR3 covers 14 residues. The CDR3 nucleotides are TGTGCCAGCAGCTTTACAGGGCCCCCAGATACGCAGTATTTT. It encodes CASSFTGPPDTQYF.

This clone turned up a few times. The V call is TRBV21-1, the J call TRBJ1-2. TRBV21-1 is a recognized pseudogene. The CDR3 is 15 amino acids. This CDR3 reads CASSKTRDRSYGYTF. Written as DNA, the CDR3 is TGTGCCAGCAGCAAAACGCGGGATCGGAGCTATGGCTACACCTTC.

This clone was found many times. The rearrangement uses TRBV29-1 and TRBJ2-3; 9 bases are a match to TRBD1. This CDR3 has 14 residues. The germline CDR1 and CDR2 sequences are SQVTM and ANQGSEA. The V and J ends lost 8 bases and 1 base, in that order; junction bases with no gene match: 7. CDR3 loop: CSKSWTGGTDTQYF. The CDR3 region has the DNA TGCAGCAAGTCCTGGACAGGGGGCACAGATACGCAGTATTTT.

V is TRBV27 and J is TRBJ2-7; perhaps TRBD1 as D (7 bases). This CDR3 is 15 amino acids long. V shed 5 bases and J shed 2 bases, with 16 bases lying between them. Germline V gives CDR1 MNHEY, CDR2 SMNVEV (reference sequence). The chain's CDR3 is CASSPRAGGTYEQYF. DNA for the CDR3: TGTGCCAGCAGTCCCCGGGCAGGGGGGACCTACGAGCAGTACTTC.

The chain employs TRBV19 and TRBJ1-2; 8 positions agree with TRBD1. CDR1 and CDR2 from the germline V gene are LNHDA and SQIVND (reference sequence). After removal of 7 bases from V and 3 bases from J, the junction contained 7 bases not matched to a gene. The CDR3 is made up of 14 amino acids. CDR3 bases: TGTGCCAGTACCGCGGACAGGGAGCACTATGGCTACACCTTC. Amino acid sequence: CASTADREHYGYTF.

This clone occurred a few times. The chain couples TRBV6-6 to TRBJ2-5, with 9 bases identical to TRBD1. This CDR3 contains 13 residues. The germline CDR1 and CDR2 sequences are MNHNY and SVGAGI (reference sequence). V lost 5 bases and J lost 5; bases outside the gene matches: 3. In nucleotides, the CDR3 is TGTGCCAGCAGTCCCGGGACAGGGGAGACCCAGTACTTC. It codes for CASSPGTGETQYF.

Regarding this clone: The junction departs from germline at one end; a sequencing error may be responsible. The rearrangement uses TRBV6-1 and TRBJ1-3; D unclear. Per the germline V gene, CDR1 is MNHNS and CDR2 is SASEGT. The CDR3 spans 15 residues. The CDR3 DNA reads as TGTGCCGGCAGTGCAGGCGGGGTCTCTGGAAACACCATATATTTT. This codes for CAGSAGGVSGNTIYF.

This clone has a handful of counts. V gene TRBV30 combines with J gene TRBJ1-2; no clear D gene. The V gene lost 5 bases and the J gene lost 8 bases, with 12 bases spanning the gap. The CDR3 covers 11 residues. Looked up from germline, CDR1 is GTSNPN and CDR2 is SVGIG (reference sequence). The CDR3 reads CAWGLSGGYTF. The CDR3 DNA is TGTGCCTGGGGTCTCTCCGGGGGCTACACCTTC.

The chain joins TRBV1 to TRBJ2-7; the table's D gene call, TRBD2, was not cross checked with the DNA. TRBV1 represents a pseudogene. The CDR3 has 13 residues. CDR3 bases: TGCACCAGCAGCTGTACGGGAGATTACGAGCAGTACTTC. It codes for CTSSCTGDYEQYF.

This chain joins TRBV5-4 and TRBJ1-5; D is uncertain. Looked up from germline, CDR1 is SGHNT and CDR2 is YYREEE (reference sequence). V was shortened by 2 bases and J by 0 bases, with 3 bases between the two germline ends. The CDR3 is made up of 13 amino acids. The CDR3 DNA reads TGTGCCAGCAGCTTTAATAGCAATCAGCCCCAGCATTTT. Its translation: CASSFNSNQPQHF. Full variable domain (outside the CDR3, taken from reference TRBV5-4 and TRBJ1-5): ETGVTQSPTHLIKTRGQQVTLRCSSQSGHNTVSWYQQALGQGPQFIFQYYREEENGRGNFPPRFSGLQFPNYSSELNVNALELDDSALYLCASSFNSNQPQHFGDGTRLSIL.

This clone has just a few counts. V is TRBV5-6 and J is TRBJ2-3, with D possibly being TRBD1 (5 bases). Germline CDR1 SGHDT, CDR2 YYEEEE. The V end was cut by 0 bases, the J end by 6 bases, with 14 bases between. This CDR3 has 15 residues. The CDR3 DNA reads TGTGCCAGCAGCTTGGGTTGGGGCAAGGCGGATACGCAGTATTTT. It encodes CASSLGWGKADTQYF. Full variable domain (missing parts from reference TRBV5-6 and TRBJ2-3): DAGVTQSPTHLIKTRGQQVTLRCSPKSGHDTVSWYQQALGQGPQFIFQYYEEEERQRGNFPDRFSGHQFPNYSSELNVNALLLGDSALYLCASSLGWGKADTQYFGPGTRLTVL.

This clone turned up a few times. V is TRBV7-2 and J is TRBJ2-2, with 7 bases matching TRBD2. In germline, CDR1 is SGHTA, CDR2 FQGNSA. V gave up 5 bases and J gave up 7 bases; unmatched junction bases: 7. This CDR3 spans 14 amino acids. CDR3 DNA sequence: TGTGCCAGCAGCCCGAACGCTAGCGGCGGGGAGCTGTTTTTT. Amino acid sequence: CASSPNASGGELFF.

The rearrangement links TRBV4-1 to TRBJ2-1; 8 bases agree with TRBD2. The germline V gene encodes CDR1 MGHRA and CDR2 YSYEKL. The length of the CDR3 is 17 residues. Trimming cost V 0 bases and J 7 bases; bases outside gene matches: 11. The CDR3 sequence is CASSQDGSGTPWNEQFF. The CDR3 coding sequence is TGCGCCAGCAGCCAAGACGGTAGCGGGACCCCCTGGAATGAGCAGTTCTTC.

The table lists this clone with a few counts. The J gene is TRBJ2-2, the V gene TRBV7-2; D might be TRBD2 (6 bases). The germline V gene encodes CDR1 SGHTA and CDR2 FQGNSA. V lost 2 bases and J lost 4, with 14 bases in between. This CDR3 has 16 amino acids. The CDR3 nucleotides read TGTGCCAGCAGCTTAACAGGAGGGGTGTCCACCGGGGAGCTGTTTTTT. Translation: CASSLTGGVSTGELFF.

The rearrangement links TRBV27 to TRBJ1-1; D remains unclear. CDR1 and CDR2 (germline): MNHEY, SMNVEV (reference sequence). The CDR3 runs to 14 residues. Trimming pared 5 bases from V and 3 bases from J, leaving 13 bases between. CDR3 in DNA: TGTGCCAGCAGTAAGTTGATCGGGGACACTGAAGCTTTCTTT. As protein: CASSKLIGDTEAFF.

This clone came up a few times. This sample also contains other DNA sequences that code for the same CDR3. This chain connects TRBV6-5 to TRBJ1-2, with 7 positions matching TRBD1. The V and J ends lost 2 bases and 4 bases, in that order; junction bases with no gene match: 4. This CDR3 is built from 14 residues. Germline assignment: CDR1 MNHEY and CDR2 SVGAGI. The CDR3: CASSYDRAPYGYTF. CDR3 coding DNA: TGTGCCAGCAGTTACGACAGGGCGCCCTATGGCTACACCTTC.

The rearrangement joins TRBV18 to TRBJ2-6; D uncertain. Per the germline V gene, CDR1 is KGHSH and CDR2 is LQKENI. The CDR3 loop spans 15 amino acids. V dropped 2 bases and J dropped 0 bases, with 5 bases sitting between them. Here the CDR3 DNA reads TGTGCCAGCTCACCAATCGTCTCTGGGGCCAACGTCCTGACTTTC. Translated, it gives CASSPIVSGANVLTF.

This rearrangement joins TRBV2 to TRBJ2-1; 13 bases agree with TRBD2. The J segment lost 12 bases and the V segment lost 6 bases, leaving 8 bases of the junction unmatched. There are 14 residues in the CDR3. Germline lookup yields CDR1 SNHLY and CDR2 FYNNEI. The CDR3 DNA is TGTGCCAGCAGAAGACTAGCGGGGGGTGTCGTGCAGTTCTTC. Encoded protein: CASRRLAGGVVQFF.

The chain couples TRBV30 to TRBJ2-7; perhaps TRBD2 as D (5 bases). V lost 3 bases and J lost 0, with 15 bases in between. This CDR3 has 15 residues. Germline V lookup: CDR1 GTSNPN, CDR2 SVGIG (reference sequence). The chain's CDR3 is CAWSREGGSSYEQYF. The CDR3 coding sequence is TGTGCCTGGAGCCGAGAGGGTGGGAGCTCCTACGAGCAGTACTTC.

This clone was observed a handful of times. This CDR3 is CASRSAGSYNEQFF. The CDR3 DNA sequence: TGTGCCAGTCGGTCAGCGGGTTCCTACAATGAGCAGTTCTTC. The chain has TRBV19 and TRBJ2-1, with a tentative D call TRBD2 (6 bases). Trimming left V 8 bases short and J 1 base short, with 12 bases between. The CDR3 is made up of 14 amino acids. Germline-derived CDR1 and CDR2 are LNHDA and SQIVND (reference sequence).